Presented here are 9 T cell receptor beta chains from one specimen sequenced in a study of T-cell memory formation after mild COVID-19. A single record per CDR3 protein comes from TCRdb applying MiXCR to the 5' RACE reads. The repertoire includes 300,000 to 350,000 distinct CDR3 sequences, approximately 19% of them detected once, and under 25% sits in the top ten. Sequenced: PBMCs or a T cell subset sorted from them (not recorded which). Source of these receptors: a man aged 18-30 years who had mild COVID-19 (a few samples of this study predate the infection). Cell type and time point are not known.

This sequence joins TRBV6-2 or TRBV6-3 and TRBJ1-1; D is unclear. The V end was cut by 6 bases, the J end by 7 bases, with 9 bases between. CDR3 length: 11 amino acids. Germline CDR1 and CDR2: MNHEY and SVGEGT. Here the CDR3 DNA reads TGTGCCAGCAGGTTAAGTAGTGAAGCTTTCTTT. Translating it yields CASRLSSEAFF.

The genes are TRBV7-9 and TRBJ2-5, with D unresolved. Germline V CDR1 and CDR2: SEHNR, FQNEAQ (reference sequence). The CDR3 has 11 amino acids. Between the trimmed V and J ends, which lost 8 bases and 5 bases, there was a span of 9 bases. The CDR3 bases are TGTGCCAGCCACCGGTGGGAGACCCAGTACTTC. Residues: CASHRWETQYF.

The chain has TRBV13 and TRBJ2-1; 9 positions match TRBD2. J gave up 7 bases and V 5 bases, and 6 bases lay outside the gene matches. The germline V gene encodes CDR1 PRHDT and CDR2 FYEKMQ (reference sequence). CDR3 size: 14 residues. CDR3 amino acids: CASSPTGLANEQFF. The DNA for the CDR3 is TGTGCCAGCAGCCCAACGGGACTAGCAAATGAGCAGTTCTTC.

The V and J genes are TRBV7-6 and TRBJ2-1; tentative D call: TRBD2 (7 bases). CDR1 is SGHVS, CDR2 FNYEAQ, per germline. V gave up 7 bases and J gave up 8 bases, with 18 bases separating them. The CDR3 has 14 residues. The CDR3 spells CASTIGGGPDEQFF. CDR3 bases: TGTGCCAGCACCATAGGGGGGGGGCCCGATGAGCAGTTCTTC.

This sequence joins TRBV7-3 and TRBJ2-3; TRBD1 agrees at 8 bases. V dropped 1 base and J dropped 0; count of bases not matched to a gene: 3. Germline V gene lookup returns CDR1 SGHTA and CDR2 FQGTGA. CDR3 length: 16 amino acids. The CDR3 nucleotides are TGTGCCAGCAGCTTAATGGGACAGGCTAGCACAGATACGCAGTATTTT. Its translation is CASSLMGQASTDTQYF.

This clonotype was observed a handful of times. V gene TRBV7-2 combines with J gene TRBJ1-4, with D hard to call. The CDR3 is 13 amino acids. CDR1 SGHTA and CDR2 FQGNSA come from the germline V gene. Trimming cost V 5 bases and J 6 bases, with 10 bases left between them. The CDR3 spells CASSIDRYEKLFF. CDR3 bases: TGTGCCAGCAGCATAGACCGTTATGAAAAACTGTTTTTT.

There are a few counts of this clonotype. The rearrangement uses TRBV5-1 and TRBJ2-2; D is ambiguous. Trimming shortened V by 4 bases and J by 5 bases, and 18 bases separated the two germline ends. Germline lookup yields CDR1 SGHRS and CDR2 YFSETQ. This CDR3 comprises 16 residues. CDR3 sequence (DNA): TGCGCCAGCAGCCTCCTAGTGGGCCCCCAAACCGGGGAGCTGTTTTTT. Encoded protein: CASSLLVGPQTGELFF.

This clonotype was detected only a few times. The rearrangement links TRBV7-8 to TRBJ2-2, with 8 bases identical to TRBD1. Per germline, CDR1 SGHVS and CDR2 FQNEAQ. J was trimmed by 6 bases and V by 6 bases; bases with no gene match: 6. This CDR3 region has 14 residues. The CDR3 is CASSRQGAPGELFF. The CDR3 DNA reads TGTGCCAGCAGTCGTCAGGGGGCCCCCGGGGAGCTGTTTTTT.

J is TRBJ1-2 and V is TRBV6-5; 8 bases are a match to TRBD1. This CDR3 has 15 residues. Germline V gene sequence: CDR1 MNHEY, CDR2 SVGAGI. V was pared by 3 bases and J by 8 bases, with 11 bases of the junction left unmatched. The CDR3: CASSYGGDRGGGYTF. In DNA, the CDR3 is TGTGCCAGCAGTTATGGGGGCGACAGGGGAGGCGGCTACACCTTC.